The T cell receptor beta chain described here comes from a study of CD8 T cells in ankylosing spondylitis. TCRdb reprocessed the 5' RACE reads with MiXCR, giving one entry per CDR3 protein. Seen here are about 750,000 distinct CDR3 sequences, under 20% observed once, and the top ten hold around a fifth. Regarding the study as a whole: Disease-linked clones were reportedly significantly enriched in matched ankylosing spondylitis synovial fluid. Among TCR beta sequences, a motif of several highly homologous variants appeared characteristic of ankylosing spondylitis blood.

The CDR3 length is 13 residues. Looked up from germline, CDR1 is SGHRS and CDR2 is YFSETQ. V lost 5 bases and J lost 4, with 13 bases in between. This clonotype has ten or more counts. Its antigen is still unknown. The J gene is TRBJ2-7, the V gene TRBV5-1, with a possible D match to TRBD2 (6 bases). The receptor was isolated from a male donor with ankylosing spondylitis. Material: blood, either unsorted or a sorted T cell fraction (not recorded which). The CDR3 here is CASRPSGDYEQYF. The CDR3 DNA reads TGCGCCAGCAGACCTTCGGGGGATTACGAGCAGTACTTC.